This TCR beta chain was sequenced in a study of beta chain features in type 1 diabetes. Across the whole study: The samples had 85 million to 130 million sorted cells examined in all. Notes on the study in general: Type 1 diabetes patients had TCRB CDR3s that were shorter (moderately but significantly so) in all four CD4+ subsets. PCR might favor shorter templates, but any such skew would affect patients and controls equally.

The CDR3 totals 18 residues. This clone was seen more than once but under ten times. The antigen remains undetermined. What was sequenced were expressed TCRB transcripts, since all of the isolated RNA had been reverse transcribed. Assay: immunoSEQ multiplex PCR; the TCRdb copy retains only in-frame clones and omits some. The sample has hundreds of thousands of clones, around 15% seen once. This chain joins TRBV1 and TRBJ2-7; the table's D call TRBD2 went unverified against the DNA. TRBV1 is a documented pseudogene. The TCR sequence derives from a man between 18 and 29 years old with type 1 diabetes. Material: naive CD4+ T cells from blood. The CDR3 DNA is TGCACCAGCAGCTTTGGCACGGGGGGCCATTATTGTTCCTACGAGCAGTACTTC. Its protein is CTSSFGTGGHYCSYEQYF.